The T cell receptor (beta chain) under discussion was sequenced for a study of blood T cell repertoires in COVID-19 (dated by TCRdb to about 2020). Notes on the research overall: Samples covering the acute and convalescent phases of COVID-19 were provided by collaborators in the United States, Italy and Spain. The material from the prospective study consisted of cDNA or gDNA derived from T cells, B-cell-depleted T cells, or PBMCs. The dataset comprised deeply sampled blood TCRbeta repertoires from subjects exposed to, actively infected with, or recovered from COVID-19. The repertoires were released in a freely available public database intended as a resource for research on the immune response to SARS-CoV-2. The samples were drawn from the first 160 participants of the ongoing ImmuneRACE study and from more than 1,000 subjects provided by 6 global collaborators. The sample metadata nearly always contained a de-identified subject ID, COVID-19 status, age in years and sex. HLA class I and class II types, where available, came from metadata supplied by the sample provider rather than from assay-based typing. Here is what the overall study found, with its caveats: Clinical and demographic metadata were provided uncurated, with the amount varying by source and participant.

The CDR3 numbers 16 residues from cysteine through phenylalanine. Of all the DNA, just the CDR3 is kept, 48 bases in frame from base 1. The junction shows trimming of 4 bases on V and 7 bases on J, and the gene matches do not reach 12 bases of it. CDR1 and CDR2, looked up from the germline V gene, are SGDLS and YYNGEE. The collaborating institutions used their own protocols to collect whole blood in K2EDTA tubes. For TCRbeta analysis, collaborators shipped samples in one of three forms: frozen whole blood, isolated PBMCs, or DNA extracted from either of those sample types. The immunoSEQ Assay, a bias-controlled multiplex PCR, was used to amplify TCRbeta CDR3 regions from genomic DNA. As for the original processing: Within the assay, amplification of reference gene primers was used to estimate how many nucleated cells each sample contained. To quantify the absolute abundance of each unique TCRbeta CDR3 rearrangement, sequence reads were collapsed and filtered. For each sample, productive Simpson clonality was calculated as the square root of Simpson's diversity index over productive rearrangements. TCRdb retrieved this table from immuneACCESS and kept in-frame rearrangements only. Not all clones are present; in checked studies, unresolved V genes account for under half, and no reason is known for the remainder. That table is the source of V, J and clone size, and D and trimming were worked out from the DNA. The sample has roughly 200,000 clones on record, around 86% of them singletons. Around 2.7% of the sample belongs to the ten largest clones.

Notes on this clone: The target of this receptor is not known. Qualities for individual bases were not recorded, and no much larger clone is one base off.

This chain joins TRBV9 to TRBJ1-4; 8 nucleotides in the junction match TRBD1. The TCR comes from a man in his sixties with acute or convalescent COVID-19. The sequencing sample was made of peripheral blood. The nucleotide sequence reads TGTGCCAGCAGCCCGGGACAGGTCGCGGCCAGTGAAAAACTGTTTTTT. This yields the protein CASSPGQVAASEKLFF.